This TCR beta chain was captured by sequencing in a study of T cells in Graves' hyperthyroidism and ophthalmopathy. Study at large: Blood was drawn when the patient was first diagnosed and still untreated.

The TCR beta CDR3 regions underwent amplification using RNA transcripts as the source. HTBI primers were the set used in a first-round RT-PCR of the TCR CDR3. TCRdb reprocessed the multiplex PCR reads via MiXCR and lists one record per CDR3 protein. Of approximately 400,000 distinct CDR3 sequences in the sample, around 15% were seen once. A remark on this clonotype: Just one base apart from a much larger clone, this may be a read error.

Germline CDR1 LGHDT, CDR2 YNNKEL (reference sequence). This CDR3 is 16 amino acids long. Ophthalmopathy patients had moderate-to-severe active disease, CAS ≥3, NOSPECS ≥4, and disease duration under 3 months. 10 ml of fresh peripheral blood supplied the PBMCs. The rearrangement joins TRBV3-1 to TRBJ2-2; either TRBD1 or TRBD2 may fit D (5 bases each). The sequencing input was blood. The clonotype was recovered from a man in his fifties or sixties with Graves' ophthalmopathy. The CDR3 spells CASNQGAGTATGELFF. The CDR3 coding sequence is TGTGCCAGCAACCAAGGGGCAGGGACGGCGACCGGGGAGCTGTTTTTT.